The present TCR beta chain was sequenced within a study of cytomegalovirus exposure and HLA in healthy donors. CDR3 size: 15 residues. Germline V gives CDR1 MGHRA, CDR2 YSYEKL. Trimming at V came to 4 bases and at J to 2 bases, leaving 6 bases not matched to a gene. As for this clone: Its matching antigen is unknown.

General study results and limits: Later analysis placed DRB1 highest and HLA-C lowest in TCR association rates, which differed by HLA locus.

The PCR was carried out with 60 Vbeta primers and 13 Jbeta primers. The method was immunoSEQ multiplex PCR; TCRdb's version includes in-frame clones alone and lacks a portion of them. This sample yields under 200,000 clones, of which about four fifths are seen a single time; roughly 13% belongs to the top ten. The sequence was collected from a woman aged 45 to 65 in good health and CMV-seronegative. Sequencing used PBMCs. The V call is TRBV4-1, the J call TRBJ2-3, with 7 positions matching TRBD1. Here the CDR3 DNA reads TGCGCCAGCAGCCCCGGAGACAGGGCCACAGATACGCAGTATTTT. This codes for CASSPGDRATDTQYF.